The 24 T cell receptor beta chains given below trace back to one sample, sequenced in a study of T cell repertoires in ileal Crohn's disease. Time point indicated: inflamed ileum from the surgical specimen. Libraries were prepared by immunoSEQ multiplex PCR; TCRdb keeps only in-frame clonotypes and omits some of them. The data contain 5,500 to 7,500 clones, over 80% of them singletons. The sequenced sample was ileal tissue. These receptors all come from an adult with Crohn's disease.

This chain joins TRBV10-2 and TRBJ2-5; 9 bases are a match to TRBD2. The CDR3 has 14 residues. Per germline, CDR1 WSHSY and CDR2 SAAADI. The junction had 7 bases not matched to a gene; V was cut back by 7 bases and J by 4 bases. The CDR3 nucleotides read TGCGCCAGCACCAGCGGGGGGTTTGGAGAGACCCAGTACTTC. Encoded protein: CASTSGGFGETQYF.

The V gene is TRBV5-4, the J gene TRBJ2-2; D is uncertain. Germline V gene data show CDR1 as SGHNT and CDR2 as YYREEE (reference sequence). The length of the CDR3 is 12 residues. The ends were cut back, 2 bases at V and 5 bases at J, with 4 bases in the middle. The CDR3 spells CASSFLTGELFF. CDR3 in DNA: TGTGCCAGCAGCTTCTTAACCGGGGAGCTGTTTTTT.

This clone was found once. This chain links TRBV10-1 with TRBJ2-5, with 10 bases matching TRBD2. The germline V gene has CDR1 WNHNN and CDR2 SYGVQD (reference sequence). This CDR3 comprises 14 residues. Losses at the gene ends were 3 bases for V and 12 bases for J; bases not matched to a gene: 10. Here the CDR3 reads CASSDSAGGQRKYF. CDR3 nucleotide sequence: TGCGCCAGCAGTGATTCAGCGGGGGGGCAGCGAAAGTACTTC.

This clone appeared a few times. The chain recombines TRBV28 with TRBJ1-2; possibly TRBD1 for D (5 bases). Between the trimmed V and J ends, which lost 6 bases and 4 bases, there was a span of 9 bases. Germline V gives CDR1 MDHEN, CDR2 SYDVKM. This CDR3 has 12 residues. CDR3 nucleotides: TGTGCCAGCAGCCCTCAGGGCTATGGCTACACCTTC. It yields the protein CASSPQGYGYTF.

The chain is built from TRBV11-2 and TRBJ2-5, with D perhaps TRBD2 (6 bases). The ends were cut back, 5 bases at V and 3 bases at J, with 16 bases in the middle. In germline, CDR1 is SGHAT, CDR2 FQNNGV. There are 15 residues in the CDR3. The CDR3 region has the DNA TGTGCCAGCAGCACCGGGACTGGGGAGGAAGAGACCCAGTACTTC. Translation gives CASSTGTGEEETQYF.

In this sample, this clone turned up a few times. The V gene is TRBV10-2, the J gene TRBJ1-3; D not resolved. Germline V CDR1 and CDR2: WSHSY, SAAADI. V lost 4 bases to trimming and J lost 0 bases, with 10 bases between them. The length of the CDR3 is 15 residues. CDR3 region: CASSVDSNSGNTIYF. Here the CDR3 DNA reads TGCGCCAGCAGTGTTGATTCCAACTCTGGAAACACCATATATTTT.

The chain is built from TRBV19 and TRBJ2-3; D is unresolved. The CDR3 covers 11 residues. Germline-derived CDR1 and CDR2 are LNHDA and SQIVND (reference sequence). Trimming removed 5 bases at V and 6 bases at J, with 6 bases between. The CDR3 here is CASSLGDTQYF. As DNA, the CDR3 is TGTGCCAGTAGTCTCGGGGATACGCAGTATTTT. The full variable domain, rest sourced from reference TRBV19 and TRBJ2-3, is DGGITQSPKYLFRKEGQNVTLSCEQNLNHDAMYWYRQDPGQGLRLIYYSQIVNDFQKGDIAEGYSVSREKKESFPLTVTSAQKNPTAFYLCASSLGDTQYFGPGTRLTVL.

The J gene is TRBJ1-5, the V gene TRBV6-1; D may be TRBD1 (6 bases). The CDR3 loop spans 14 amino acids. Looked up from germline, CDR1 is MNHNS and CDR2 is SASEGT. V was trimmed by 6 bases and J by 2 bases, leaving 11 bases between them. The CDR3 is CASSYRAGNQPQHF. The CDR3, as DNA: TGTGCCAGCAGCTACAGGGCGGGCAATCAGCCCCAGCATTTT.

The chain joins TRBV30 to TRBJ1-2, with 9 bases matching TRBD1. V lost 3 bases, J lost 8 bases, and 7 bases stayed unmatched. The CDR3 consists of 13 residues. Looked up from germline, CDR1 is GTSNPN and CDR2 is SVGIG (reference sequence). The CDR3 reads CAWRGDRARGYTF. As DNA, the CDR3 is TGTGCCTGGAGGGGGGACAGGGCACGGGGCTACACCTTC.

This rearrangement joins TRBV30 to TRBJ1-1; 9 nucleotides match TRBD1. CDR3 size: 14 residues. V shed 3 bases and J 6 bases; nucleotides not matched to a gene: 8. Germline V gene sequence: CDR1 GTSNPN, CDR2 SVGIG (reference sequence). The CDR3 bases are TGTGCCTGGAGGACACAGGGGGCCGGGGCTGAAGCTTTCTTT. This codes for CAWRTQGAGAEAFF.

The chain carries TRBV29-1 and TRBJ1-6, with 7 positions matching TRBD1. The V segment lost 4 bases and the J segment 5 bases; nucleotides outside the gene matches: 2. Germline CDR1 SQVTM, CDR2 ANQGSEA. This CDR3 is 13 amino acids long. CDR3 nucleotides: TGCAGCGTTGCCCAGGGGGATAATTCACCCCTCCACTTT. It translates to CSVAQGDNSPLHF.

The CDR3 region is CASNPPGLAGAQYF. In DNA form, the CDR3 reads TGTGCCAGCAACCCTCCGGGACTAGCGGGGGCCCAGTACTTC. V gene TRBV28 combines with J gene TRBJ2-7, with 14 bases fitting TRBD2. Losses at the gene ends were 7 bases for V and 10 bases for J; bases not matched to a gene: 9. Germline loops: CDR1 MDHEN, CDR2 SYDVKM. CDR3 length: 14 residues.

This clone qualifies as medium-sized. V gene TRBV11-3 combines with J gene TRBJ1-3; D gene unclear. The CDR3 consists of 14 residues. CDR1 is SGHNT, CDR2 YENEEA, per germline. Deletions cut 2 bases from V and 2 bases from J, with 7 bases between. The CDR3 loop reads CASSLSAAGNTIYF. CDR3 bases: TGTGCCAGCAGCTTATCGGCAGCTGGAAACACCATATATTTT.

This chain uses TRBV16 with TRBJ2-5; possible D gene TRBD2, 6 bases. This CDR3 spans 14 amino acids. V was cut by 4 bases and J by 4 bases, with 13 bases left in between. CDR1 and CDR2 from the germline V gene are KGHSY and FQNENV. The CDR3: CASSPTSLRETQYF. The CDR3 DNA is TGTGCCAGCAGCCCCACTAGCCTTCGAGAGACCCAGTACTTC.

The chain couples TRBV6-5 to TRBJ2-7; a weak D match, TRBD2 (6 bases). Trimming shortened V by 5 bases and J by 5 bases, and 16 bases separated the two germline ends. The CDR3 spans 14 residues. Germline CDR1 MNHEY, CDR2 SVGAGI. The CDR3 reads CASSHLGEANEQYF. In DNA, the CDR3 is TGTGCCAGCAGTCACCTCGGGGAGGCAAACGAGCAGTACTTC.

This sequence joins TRBV2 and TRBJ1-1, with D possibly being TRBD1 (5 bases). The CDR3 is made up of 13 amino acids. Per germline, CDR1 SNHLY and CDR2 FYNNEI. V was cut by 5 bases and J by 2 bases, with 9 bases left in between. The DNA for the CDR3 is TGTGCCAGCAGTTCGCAGGGCAACACTGAAGCTTTCTTT. Translated, it gives CASSSQGNTEAFF. The complete variable domain, with remaining parts taken from reference TRBV2 and TRBJ1-1, reads EPEVTQTPSHQVTQMGQEVILRCVPISNHLYFYWYRQILGQKVEFLVSFYNNEISEKSEIFDDQFSVERPDGSNFTLKIRSTKLEDSAMYFCASSSQGNTEAFFGQGTRLTVV.

The genes are TRBV5-4 and TRBJ2-1, with 10 bases fitting TRBD1. The junction had 5 bases not matched to a gene; V was cut back by 4 bases and J by 1 base. CDR3 length: 16 amino acids. Per the germline V gene, CDR1 is SGHNT and CDR2 is YYREEE (reference sequence). The CDR3 spells CASSIRTGGSYNEQFF. The DNA of the CDR3 is TGTGCCAGCAGCATCCGGACAGGGGGGTCCTACAATGAGCAGTTCTTC.

The table lists this clone with a count of one. The chain combines TRBV10-2 with TRBJ2-5, with D perhaps matching TRBD1 (5 bases). The length of the CDR3 is 14 residues. Trimming pared 6 bases from V and 2 bases from J, leaving 13 bases between. CDR1 is WSHSY, CDR2 SAAADI, per germline. This CDR3 is CASRTLDRQETQYF. The DNA for the CDR3 is TGCGCCAGCAGGACCCTCGACAGACAAGAGACCCAGTACTTC.

V and J are TRBV27 and TRBJ2-1; D may be TRBD2 (7 bases). The CDR3 sequence is 14 residues long. CDR1 is MNHEY and CDR2 is SMNVEV in the germline V gene (reference sequence). The V end was cut by 6 bases, the J end by 5 bases, with 14 bases between. DNA of the CDR3: TGTGCCAGCAGGGAGGGGGGGGGTCACAATGAGCAGTTCTTC. It encodes CASREGGGHNEQFF.

The chain is built from TRBV5-1 and TRBJ2-7; no clear D gene. CDR1 and CDR2 from the germline V gene are SGHRS and YFSETQ. There are 14 residues in the CDR3. V dropped 4 bases and J dropped 2 bases, with 13 bases sitting between them. For the CDR3, the DNA is TGCGCCAGCAGCCAAGGTCTAGGGCCCTACGAGCAGTACTTC. As protein: CASSQGLGPYEQYF. Looking up the rest from reference TRBV5-1 and TRBJ2-7 gives the full variable domain: KAGVTQTPRYLIKTRGQQVTLSCSPISGHRSVSWYQQTPGQGLQFLFEYFSETQRNKGNFPGRFSGRQFSNSRSEMNVSTLELGDSALYLCASSQGLGPYEQYFGPGTRLTVT.

The V and J genes are TRBV4-1 and TRBJ2-1; no reliable D call. Germline V gene sequence: CDR1 MGHRA, CDR2 YSYEKL. The CDR3 runs to 13 residues. V lost 0 bases to trimming and J lost 9 bases, with 9 bases between them. The CDR3 nucleotides read TGCGCCAGCAGCCAAGAAGGCTTCGGTGAGCAGTTCTTC. It encodes CASSQEGFGEQFF.

The chain employs TRBV27 and TRBJ1-1, with D perhaps matching TRBD1 (6 bases). This CDR3 comprises 14 residues. Germline loops: CDR1 MNHEY, CDR2 SMNVEV (reference sequence). Between the trimmed V and J ends, which lost 2 bases and 2 bases, there was a span of 9 bases. The CDR3 protein is CASSLGGHNTEAFF. The CDR3 DNA reads TGTGCCAGCAGTTTAGGGGGACATAACACTGAAGCTTTCTTT.

The gene calls are TRBV5-4 and TRBJ2-1; D is tentatively TRBD1 or TRBD2 (7 bases each). CDR1 is SGHNT and CDR2 is YYREEE in the germline V gene (reference sequence). There are 15 residues in the CDR3. V dropped 7 bases and J dropped 14 bases, with 28 bases sitting between them. CDR3 in DNA: TGTGCCAGCCGCGACTCCAGGGGGGGGTCAGGGAGGGAGTTCTTC. Translation: CASRDSRGGSGREFF.

CDR3 residues: CASSSRQGAGTGELFF. The CDR3 region has the DNA TGTGCCAGCAGCTCCAGACAGGGGGCGGGCACCGGGGAGCTGTTTTTT. The chain joins TRBV11-3 to TRBJ2-2; 10 bases line up with TRBD1. CDR3 size: 16 residues. The germline V gene encodes CDR1 SGHNT and CDR2 YENEEA. V lost 4 bases to trimming and J lost 4 bases; unmatched junction nucleotides: 6.